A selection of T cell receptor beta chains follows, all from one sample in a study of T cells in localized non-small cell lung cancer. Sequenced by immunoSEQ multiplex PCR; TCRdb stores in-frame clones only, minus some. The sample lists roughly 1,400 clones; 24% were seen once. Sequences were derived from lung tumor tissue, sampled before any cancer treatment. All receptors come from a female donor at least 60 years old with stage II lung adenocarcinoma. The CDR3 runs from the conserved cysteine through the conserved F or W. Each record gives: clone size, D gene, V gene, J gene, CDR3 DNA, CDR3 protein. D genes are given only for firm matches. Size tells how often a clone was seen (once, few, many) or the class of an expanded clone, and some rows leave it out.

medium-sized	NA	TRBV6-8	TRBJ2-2	TGTGCCAGCATTATCGGGCGACAGATGAACACCGGGGAGCTGTTTTTT	CASIIGRQMNTGELFF
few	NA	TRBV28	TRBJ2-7	TGTGCCAGCAGACCACCGGGATTCTCCTACGAGCAGTACTTC	CASRPPGFSYEQYF
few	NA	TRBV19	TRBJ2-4	TGTGCCAGTAGTAGCGGTGCTTTTGTAAACATTCAGTACTTC	CASSSGAFVNIQYF
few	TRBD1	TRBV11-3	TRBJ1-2	TGTGCCAGCAGCCCCGTAACAGGGGGCGTAACCTATGGCTACACCTTC	CASSPVTGGVTYGYTF
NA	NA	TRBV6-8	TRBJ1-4	TGTGCCAGCATCTCACCGGGATATCGGGCTAATGAAAAACTGTTTTTT	CASISPGYRANEKLFF
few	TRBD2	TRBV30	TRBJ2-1	TGTGCCTGGAGTCGGGAAGGCGGGAGGAACCGGAATGAGCAGTTCTTC	CAWSREGGRNRNEQFF
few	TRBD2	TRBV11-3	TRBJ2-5	TGTGCCAGCAGCTTGGGCGGGGGAGCGGGAGTGGAGACCCAGTACTTC	CASSLGGGAGVETQYF
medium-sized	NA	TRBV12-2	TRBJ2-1	TGTGCCTCGGAGCGGGAGGGCCCCTACAATGAGCAGTTCTTC	CASEREGPYNEQFF
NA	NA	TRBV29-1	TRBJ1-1	TGCAGCGTTGAAGCGGCCAGGGAGAACACTGAAGCTTTCTTT	CSVEAARENTEAFF
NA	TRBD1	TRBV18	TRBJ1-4	TGTGCCAGCTCACTTACGGGGACAGCGTCAACTAATGAAAAACTGTTTTTT	CASSLTGTASTNEKLFF
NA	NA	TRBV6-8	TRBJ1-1	TGTGCCAGCAGAGAAGGGACAAGGAACACTGAAGCTTTCTTT	CASREGTRNTEAFF
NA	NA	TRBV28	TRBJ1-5	TGTGCCAGCAGCCCAGCTGGGGGCAATCAGCCCCAGCATTTT	CASSPAGGNQPQHF
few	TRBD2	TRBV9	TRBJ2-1	TGTGCCAGCTCGACGAGCGGGAGGGTTTTCGGCAATGAGCAGTTCTTC	CASSTSGRVFGNEQFF
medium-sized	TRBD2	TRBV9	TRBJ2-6	TGTGCCAGCAGGTCGGGAGGGGCATCTGGGGCCAACGTCCTGACTTTC	CASRSGGASGANVLTF
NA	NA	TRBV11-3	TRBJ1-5	TGTGCCAGCGGCGGGAGGGTAGGGAATCAGCCCCAGCATTTT	CASGGRVGNQPQHF
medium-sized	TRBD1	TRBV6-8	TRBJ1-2	TGTGCCAGCAGTTGGACAGGGGGAAGCTATGGCTACACCTTC	CASSWTGGSYGYTF
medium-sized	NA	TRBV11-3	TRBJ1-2	TGTGCCAGCAGCTTAATTCGCAGGGATTTCTATGGCTACACCTTC	CASSLIRRDFYGYTF
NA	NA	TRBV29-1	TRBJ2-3	TGCAGCGTTCGTAGGGAGATATACAGCACAGATACGCAGTATTTT	CSVRREIYSTDTQYF
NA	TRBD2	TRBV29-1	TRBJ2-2	TGCAGCGTGGAGCGGGAGGCGGCCGGGGAGCTGTTTTTT	CSVEREAAGELFF
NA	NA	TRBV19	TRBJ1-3	TGTGCCAGTACTGTGATGAGCTCTGGAAACACCATATATTTT	CASTVMSSGNTIYF
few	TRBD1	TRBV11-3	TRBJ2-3	TGTGCCAGCAGCTTAGGGGCCTCCGGGACAGGGGGCACAGATACGCAGTATTTT	CASSLGASGTGGTDTQYF
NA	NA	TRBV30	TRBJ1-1	TGTGCCTGGAGTCCCCTTGGACTCTCGAACACTGAAGCTTTCTTT	CAWSPLGLSNTEAFF
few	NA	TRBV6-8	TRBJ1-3	TGTGCCATCAGCCAGACAGGCGGCTCTGGAAACACCATATATTTT	CAISQTGGSGNTIYF
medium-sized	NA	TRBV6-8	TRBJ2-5	TGTGCCAGCAGTCGCTGGGCTGGGGAGACCCAGTACTTC	CASSRWAGETQYF
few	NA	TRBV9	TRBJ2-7	TGTGCCAGCAGTACCGACAGGAGCTCCTACGAGCAGTACTTC	CASSTDRSSYEQYF
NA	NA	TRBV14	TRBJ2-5	TGTGCCAGCAGCCACGACGACAGGAGAGAGACCCAGTACTTC	CASSHDDRRETQYF
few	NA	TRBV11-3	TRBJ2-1	TGTGCCAGCAGCTTGGCCACCGAGCGGAACAATGAGCAGTTCTTC	CASSLATERNNEQFF
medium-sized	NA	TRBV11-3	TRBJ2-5	TGTGCCAGCAGCTTGGGTAGGGGGAGAGGACTAGACCAAGAGACCCAGTACTTC	CASSLGRGRGLDQETQYF
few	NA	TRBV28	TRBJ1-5	TGTGCCAGCAGGGCGGGTGGGCAAGGGAATCAGCCCCAGCATTTT	CASRAGGQGNQPQHF
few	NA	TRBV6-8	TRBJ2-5	TGTGCCAGCAGTCAGGGTCGGCCAGGCGCGGAGACCCAGTACTTC	CASSQGRPGAETQYF
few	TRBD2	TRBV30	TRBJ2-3	TGTGCCTGGACTAGCGGAAGGGCAGATACGCAGTATTTT	CAWTSGRADTQYF